A selection of T cell receptor beta chains follows, all from one sample in a study of vaccination effects on CD4 cells after COVID-19. Their recognized antigens are unknown. The protocol was immunoSEQ multiplex PCR, while the TCRdb copy is restricted to in-frame clones and leaves out a portion. The table has under 40,000 clones, about 73% seen once. This specimen consisted of CD4+ T cells from PBMCs cultured without peptide, obtained before COVID-19 vaccination. The origin of the receptors is a human donor who received a COVID-19 vaccine. Both conserved end residues are part of each CDR3. The order of the fields is D gene, clone size, V gene, J gene, CDR3 DNA, CDR3 protein. D genes are given only for firm matches. Only some rows state a clone size, as once, few, many or a class for expanded clones.

>TRBD2|NA|TRBV30|TRBJ2-3
TGTGCCGGGAGACTAGCGGGAGGGGCAGATACGCAGTATTTT
CAGRLAGGADTQYF
>TRBD2|medium-sized|TRBV2|TRBJ2-7
TGTGCCAGCAGTGATACGGGCACTAGCGGTCTGACCTACGAGCAGTACTTC
CASSDTGTSGLTYEQYF
>TRBD2|NA|TRBV30|TRBJ2-5
TGTGCCTGGGACCAAGCGGGGGGAGAGACCCAGTACTTC
CAWDQAGGETQYF
>TRBD2|NA|TRBV19|TRBJ2-3
TGTGCCAGTAGTATCGGGCGGGGGGGCAGCACAGATACGCAGTATTTT
CASSIGRGGSTDTQYF
>NA|NA|TRBV7-2|TRBJ2-7
TGTGCCAGCAGCTTATTACCAACCGCCTACGAGCAGTACTTC
CASSLLPTAYEQYF
>NA|NA|TRBV6-1|TRBJ2-7
TGTGCCAGCAGTGAAGCGCAAAGGGGGTACGAGCAGTACTTC
CASSEAQRGYEQYF
>TRBD1|NA|TRBV6-4|TRBJ1-2
TGTGCCAGCAGTGACCCCGCAGGGGGCTATGGCTACACCTTC
CASSDPAGGYGYTF
>NA|few|TRBV27|TRBJ2-7
TGTGCCAGTAGAGTAAGGGGGGCCTACGAGCAGTACTTC
CASRVRGAYEQYF
>NA|few|TRBV5-5|TRBJ1-5
TGTGCCAGCAGCACCGGGACATCAGGCAATCAGCCCCAGCATTTT
CASSTGTSGNQPQHF
>NA|NA|TRBV19|TRBJ2-5
TGTGCCAGTAGTACAGGCAGACAAGAGACCCAGTACTTC
CASSTGRQETQYF
>NA|NA|TRBV7-9|TRBJ2-1
TGTGCCAGCAGCTTAGCGCTGGCAGGGAGCAATGAGCAGTTCTTC
CASSLALAGSNEQFF
>TRBD1|once|TRBV2|TRBJ2-7
TGTGCCAGCAGTGAAGGGACAGGGTTCACCTACGAGCAGTACTTC
CASSEGTGFTYEQYF
>TRBD1|NA|TRBV6-5|TRBJ2-5
TGTGCCAGCAGCGATGGGACAGGGCTCAGGGAGACCCAGTACTTC
CASSDGTGLRETQYF
>NA|NA|TRBV6-5|TRBJ2-7
TGTGCCAGCAGTTACATGGGGGGAAACGAGCAGTACTTC
CASSYMGGNEQYF
>TRBD1|NA|TRBV5-4|TRBJ1-6
TGTGCCAGCAGGCCGTCCCTGACAGGGAATTCACCCCTCCACTTT
CASRPSLTGNSPLHF
>TRBD1|NA|TRBV19|TRBJ1-6
TGTGCCAGTGGCCGACAGGGGGCTCTAAACCCCCTCCACTTT
CASGRQGALNPLHF
>TRBD1|NA|TRBV5-6|TRBJ1-2
TGTGCCAGCAGCAACTGGACAGGAAACTATGGCTACACCTTC
CASSNWTGNYGYTF
>NA|NA|TRBV3-1/TRBV3-2|TRBJ2-2
TGTGCCAGCAGCCTCTTCTATCTTTGGGGACGGAAGAACACCGGGGAGCTGTTTTTT
CASSLFYLWGRKNTGELFF
>NA|NA|TRBV27|TRBJ2-2
TGTGCCAGCAGCTCTCTAACCGGGGAGCTGTTTTTT
CASSSLTGELFF
>NA|NA|TRBV7-9|TRBJ1-1
TGTGCCAGCAGCTCACCCGCCGCGGAGAACACTGAAGCTTTCTTT
CASSSPAAENTEAFF
>NA|NA|TRBV7-8|TRBJ2-7
TGTGCCAGCAGCTTGGGCAGGGATATCGAGCAGTACTTC
CASSLGRDIEQYF
>NA|NA|TRBV3-1/TRBV3-2|TRBJ2-2
TGTGCCAGCAGCCGACTGGACACGGACGGGGAGCTGTTTTTT
CASSRLDTDGELFF
>NA|NA|TRBV29-1|TRBJ1-1
TGCAGCGTTGGGGAGGGTTTCACTGAAGCTTTCTTT
CSVGEGFTEAFF
>NA|few|TRBV6-1|TRBJ1-2
TGTGCCAGCAGTGAACAGGGGCGGAACCCTAACTATGGCTACACCTTC
CASSEQGRNPNYGYTF
>NA|NA|TRBV4-1|TRBJ2-5
TGCGCCAGCAGCCAAGTGGCTAGAGAGACCCAGTACTTC
CASSQVARETQYF
>TRBD2|NA|TRBV13|TRBJ2-7
TGTGCCAGCAGCTTAGTGGGCGGGGGGTCCTACGAGCAGTACTTC
CASSLVGGGSYEQYF
>TRBD1|few|TRBV4-1|TRBJ1-2
TGCGCCAGCAGCCAAGATGGGAGACAGGGAAGCGGCTACACCTTC
CASSQDGRQGSGYTF
>NA|few|TRBV7-9|TRBJ2-7
TGTGCCAGCAGCCCCGGGACACCCTCCTACGAGCAGTACTTC
CASSPGTPSYEQYF
>TRBD1|NA|TRBV5-4|TRBJ1-1
TGTGCCAGCAGCTCCGCGGGGACAGAGGAAGCTTTCTTT
CASSSAGTEEAFF
>NA|NA|TRBV6-1|TRBJ2-5
TGTGCCAGCAGTGAATTTGGGACACAGTACTTC
CASSEFGTQYF
>NA|once|TRBV3-1/TRBV3-2|TRBJ1-4
TGTGCCAGCAGCCAAGTATATAGTAGAATTGCAACTAATGAAAAACTGTTTTTT
CASSQVYSRIATNEKLFF
>NA|NA|TRBV30|TRBJ2-5
TGTGCCTGGAGTGTTGCGCTTCGAGAGACCCAGTACTTC
CAWSVALRETQYF